The rows below give T cell receptor beta chains drawn from one sample of a study of human T cells and chemical hapten exposure. From the RACE reads, TCRdb called clonotypes with MiXCR, one entry per CDR3 protein. The table lists roughly 100,000 distinct CDR3 sequences, 11% of them singletons. This specimen was whole blood, taken in connection with sensitization to the hapten diphenylcyclopropenone (DPC). The receptors come from a woman aged 55-69 years with alopecia areata. Some clones in this sample may be carry-over from other donors' samples. Each CDR3 is given with its conserved first and last residue. The D gene is left open where the match is weak. Expanded clones get a size class; other rows say once, few or many, or leave the size out.

TRBV10-3	TRBJ2-7	many	TRBD2	TGTGCCATCAAGGGGGAACTAGCGGGGACGGAGATTCACGTCGAGCAGTACTTC	CAIKGELAGTEIHVEQYF
TRBV5-1	TRBJ1-4	.	.	TGCGCCAGCAGCTCAACGGGACGGACAACTAATGAAAAACTGTTTTTT	CASSSTGRTTNEKLFF
TRBV5-1	TRBJ1-5	.	.	TGCGCCAGCAGCTTAATGTCAGGGGATCAGCCCCAGCATTTT	CASSLMSGDQPQHF
TRBV29-1	TRBJ1-2	many	TRBD1	TGCAGCGCCACTGGGATGGACAGGGAAGACGGCTACACCTTC	CSATGMDREDGYTF
TRBV5-5	TRBJ1-4	.	.	TGTGCCAGCAGCCCCGGAACCGACACTGCACTAGAAAAACTGTTTTTT	CASSPGTDTALEKLFF
TRBV9	TRBJ2-7	once	.	TGTGCCAGCAGCATCCGGGATCCTCCCTACGAGCAGTACTTC	CASSIRDPPYEQYF
TRBV20-1	TRBJ2-5	few	TRBD2	TGCAGTGCTATAGCGGGTTTAGGCTTAGGGACCCAGTACTTC	CSAIAGLGLGTQYF
TRBV12-3/TRBV12-4	TRBJ1-1	.	TRBD1	TGTGCCAGCAGTTTAAGACAGGGCACCACTGAAGCTTTCTTT	CASSLRQGTTEAFF
TRBV9	TRBJ2-5	.	TRBD2	TGTGCCAGCAGCGTAGCGGTAGCGGGGTTTGGAGAGACCCAGTACTTC	CASSVAVAGFGETQYF
TRBV30	TRBJ1-2	few	.	TGTGCCTGGAGTCGACGGGGGGTTCTGAACTATGGCTACACCTTC	CAWSRRGVLNYGYTF
TRBV2	TRBJ1-6	many	TRBD1	TGTGCCAGCAGTTGGGACAGCGGGAATTCACCCCTCCACTTT	CASSWDSGNSPLHF
TRBV12-3/TRBV12-4	TRBJ1-1	many	TRBD1	TGTGCCAGCAGTTACATACAGGGGATGACTGAAGCTTTCTTT	CASSYIQGMTEAFF
TRBV6-5	TRBJ2-7	.	.	TGTGCCAGCAGTTACAACCGAGCAGGCCCTGCGGAGCAGTACTTC	CASSYNRAGPAEQYF
TRBV27	TRBJ1-2	many	.	TGTGCCAGCAGCACAGGTCCCGGCCCCCAGCTCTATGGCTACACCTTC	CASSTGPGPQLYGYTF
TRBV5-1	TRBJ2-4	many	TRBD1	TGCGCCAGCAGCCCGAGACCCCCGGGACAGGGGCCCCTAGCCAAAAACATTCAGTACTTC	CASSPRPPGQGPLAKNIQYF
TRBV5-1	TRBJ2-4	few	TRBD1	TGCGCCAGCAGCTATACAGGGGACCTCAAAAACATTCAGTACTTC	CASSYTGDLKNIQYF
TRBV3-1	TRBJ2-3	few	TRBD2	TGTGCCAGCAGCCCCCTAGCGGGGGTTGGAGATACGCAGTATTTT	CASSPLAGVGDTQYF
TRBV29-1	TRBJ1-6	.	.	TGCAGCGTTCAACCTAGCGGGTCGACGAATTCACCCCTCCACTTT	CSVQPSGSTNSPLHF
TRBV7-8	TRBJ1-3	few	.	TGTGCCAGCAGCGAGAGGGTTCCTGACTCTGGAAACACCATATATTTT	CASSERVPDSGNTIYF
TRBV6-5	TRBJ1-1	.	.	TGTGCCAGCAGTTACGAATCGGTGACGTCGAACCTGAACACTGAAGCTTTCTTT	CASSYESVTSNLNTEAFF
TRBV7-3	TRBJ2-1	many	.	TGTGCCAGCAGCATCACCGGGACTTCATACAATGAGCAGTTCTTC	CASSITGTSYNEQFF
TRBV29-1	TRBJ1-1	few	.	TGCAGCGTTGATAACCCTGGGAGATCGAACACTGAAGCTTTCTTT	CSVDNPGRSNTEAFF
TRBV2	TRBJ2-7	few	.	TGTGCCAGCAGTCCGACACATGCCTACGAGCAGTACTTC	CASSPTHAYEQYF
TRBV6-1	TRBJ1-1	few	.	TGTGCCAGCATCGGCGGGGGTATCGGGAACACTGAAGCTTTCTTT	CASIGGGIGNTEAFF
TRBV12-3/TRBV12-4	TRBJ2-1	many	TRBD2	TGTGCCAGCCTCCCCCCCGGGGGGGATGAGCAGTTCTTC	CASLPPGGDEQFF
TRBV27	TRBJ1-6	many	TRBD1	TGTGCCAGCAGTTCGCGACAGGGTCGCAATTCACCCCTCCACTTT	CASSSRQGRNSPLHF
TRBV6-6	TRBJ1-1	many	TRBD1	TGTGCCAGCAGTTACGCGGGGACAGGGGTGACTTTCTTT	CASSYAGTGVTFF
TRBV27	TRBJ2-1	.	.	TGTGCCAGCAGTTTAAGGTTCTACAATGAGCAGTTCTTC	CASSLRFYNEQFF
TRBV18	TRBJ1-1	.	.	TGTGCCAGCTCCGGCCGGTGGAACACTGAAGCTTTCTTT	CASSGRWNTEAFF
TRBV2	TRBJ1-1	many	.	TGTGCCAGCAGTGAAAGGGCAGGAGGCTTCGTGAACACTGAAGCTTTCTTT	CASSERAGGFVNTEAFF
TRBV25-1	TRBJ2-3	few	.	TGTGCGATGGCCGACGACGGCACAGATACGCAGTATTTT	CAMADDGTDTQYF
TRBV10-3	TRBJ1-5	.	.	TGTGCCATCAGTGAGTCGGAGGGGTATAGCAATCAGCCCCAGCATTTT	CAISESEGYSNQPQHF
TRBV29-1	TRBJ2-4	many	TRBD2	TGCAGCGTCCACCTCAGAGTAGCGGGGGTCTCAATTCAGTACTTC	CSVHLRVAGVSIQYF
TRBV5-1	TRBJ1-2	many	.	TGCGCCAGCAGCTTGGAGGGTGCGGGCTACACCTTC	CASSLEGAGYTF
TRBV29-1	TRBJ2-2	many	.	TGCAGCGTTGACACGGGGAACACCGGGGAGCTGTTTTTT	CSVDTGNTGELFF
TRBV20-1	TRBJ1-1	many	TRBD1	TGCAGTGCTAGAGGACCTCCGGACAGGGGTGGAGGCACTGAAGCTTTCTTT	CSARGPPDRGGGTEAFF
TRBV20-1	TRBJ1-5	few	.	TGCAGTGCTAGTCGCCTTCAGGGCGCGGGGCAGCCCCAGCATTTT	CSASRLQGAGQPQHF
TRBV12-3/TRBV12-4	TRBJ1-5	many	TRBD1	TGTGCCAGCAGTCCTATGGACAGGAAAAATCAGCCCCAGCATTTT	CASSPMDRKNQPQHF
TRBV13	TRBJ1-6	.	.	TGTGCCAGCAGCACTCCGGGACGGGGATACTCACCCCTCCACTTT	CASSTPGRGYSPLHF
TRBV12-5	TRBJ2-2	.	.	TGTGCTAGTGGTTTGGTAAGGGGTCAGGGTGGCACCGGGGAGCTGTTTTTT	CASGLVRGQGGTGELFF
TRBV19	TRBJ1-5	many	.	TGTGCCAGTAATACAGGGCTAGCTCAGCCCCAGCATTTT	CASNTGLAQPQHF
TRBV3-1	TRBJ2-1	.	.	TGTGCCAGCACCTCGGGGGCCCTCTACAATGAGCAGTTCTTC	CASTSGALYNEQFF
TRBV5-1	TRBJ2-7	few	TRBD1	TGCGCCAGCAGGATCCAGGACAGGGGGCCATGGGAGCAGTACTTC	CASRIQDRGPWEQYF
TRBV30	TRBJ1-5	.	.	TGTGCCTGGAGTGCAGGGTCCGGGCCCCAGCATTTT	CAWSAGSGPQHF
TRBV5-5	TRBJ2-2	.	.	TGTGCCAGCAGCTTGGGTCAGGGGTTCACCGGGGAGCTGTTTTTT	CASSLGQGFTGELFF
TRBV5-1	TRBJ2-6	many	.	TGCGCCAGCAGCTCTCCGGCAGGGCTAACTGGGGCCAACGTCCTGACTTTC	CASSSPAGLTGANVLTF
TRBV6-5	TRBJ2-1	few	TRBD2	TGTGCCAGCAGTTACTCTGTCCCGGGACTAGCGGGGGCTTTGGATGAGCAGTTCTTC	CASSYSVPGLAGALDEQFF
TRBV6-2/TRBV6-3	TRBJ1-2	.	.	TGTGCCAGCAGTTACTCTCCAATAGGTGGCTACACCTTC	CASSYSPIGGYTF
TRBV29-1	TRBJ2-5	many	TRBD1	TGCAGCGTTACAGGGGGCCGCGAGACCCAGTACTTC	CSVTGGRETQYF